The table lists the clone carrying this T cell receptor (beta chain) with a few counts. The CDR3 runs 15 residues. Germline-derived CDR1 and CDR2 are LGHDT and YNNKEL (reference sequence). Trimming took off 0 bases at V and 1 base at J, with 9 bases between the two ends. Authors' processing steps: Scientists estimated how many nucleated cells there were by amplifying reference gene primers. Sequencing used immunoSEQ multiplex PCR; TCRdb keeps in-frame clones, though not all of them. V and J calls and clone size are those listed in that table; D and trimming were worked out from the DNA. The sample includes about 130,000 clones, roughly four fifths of them seen just once. This sample is drawn from a study of blood T cell repertoires in COVID-19. In the study overall: From T cells, B-cell-depleted T cells, or PBMCs came the material, which was cDNA or gDNA.

Sequenced: peripheral blood. The chain employs TRBV3-1 (or the pseudogene TRBV3-2) and TRBJ1-1; no reliable D call. This sequence was found in a human donor in a cohort sampled during active COVID-19. The CDR3 nucleotides read TGTGCCAGCAGCCAAGATGTGTTGCGGAACACTGAAGCTTTCTTT. Residues: CASSQDVLRNTEAFF.